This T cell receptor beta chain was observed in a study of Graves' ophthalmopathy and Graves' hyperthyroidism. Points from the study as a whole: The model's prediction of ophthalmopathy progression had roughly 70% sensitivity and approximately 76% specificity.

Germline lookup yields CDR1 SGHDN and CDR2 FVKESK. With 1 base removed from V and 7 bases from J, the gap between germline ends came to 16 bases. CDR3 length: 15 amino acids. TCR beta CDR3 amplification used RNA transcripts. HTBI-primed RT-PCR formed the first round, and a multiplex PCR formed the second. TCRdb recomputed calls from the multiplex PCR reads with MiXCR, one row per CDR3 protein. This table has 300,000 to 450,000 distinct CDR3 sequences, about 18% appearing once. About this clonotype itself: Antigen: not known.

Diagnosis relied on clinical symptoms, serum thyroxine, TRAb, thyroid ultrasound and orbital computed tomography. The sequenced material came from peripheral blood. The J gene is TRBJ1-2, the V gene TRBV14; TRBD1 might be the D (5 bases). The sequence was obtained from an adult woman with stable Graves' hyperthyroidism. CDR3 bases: TGTGCCAGCAGCCAAGTCAGGAGCAGGGTAACTGGCTACACCTTC. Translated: CASSQVRSRVTGYTF. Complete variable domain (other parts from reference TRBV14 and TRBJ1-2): EAGVTQFPSHSVIEKGQTVTLRCDPISGHDNLYWYRRVMGKEIKFLLHFVKESKQDESGMPNNRFLAERTGGTYSTLKVQPAELEDSGVYFCASSQVRSRVTGYTFGSGTRLTVV.